This paragraph reports one T cell receptor (beta chain). This sample is part of a study of blood T cell repertoires in COVID-19. Study at large: Sample material is recorded as cDNA or gDNA derived from T cells, B-cell-depleted T cells, or PBMCs.

CDR1 and CDR2 (germline): SGDLS, YYNGEE. The CDR3 extends over 13 amino acids. Trimming took 2 bases from V and 4 from J, leaving 9 bases between them. Here immunoSEQ multiplex PCR was the method, and the copy in TCRdb shows in-frame clones only, minus some. Of about 52,000 clones in the sample, about four fifths are singletons; the top ten hold around 7.2%. The rearrangement links TRBV9 to TRBJ2-5; a weak D match, TRBD2 (7 bases). Sequenced material: peripheral blood. This TCR came from a man aged 70 or older with active COVID-19. CDR3 sequence (DNA): TGTGCCAGCAGCGTCGGGGGGCGAGAGACCCAGTACTTC. Translating it yields CASSVGGRETQYF.